This T cell receptor beta chain was documented in a study of OX40 agonist ivuxolimab in advanced cancers. Study-wide results and limits: Averaging showed that CD8+ T cells had more expanded clones than CD4+ did. Clonal expansion was among the lowest in partial responders at 0.1-3.0 mg/kg, especially CD8+. At 0.1 to 3.0 mg/kg, CD4+ and CD8+ blood T cells expanded clonally by week 6.

This table comes from immunoSEQ multiplex PCR, and its TCRdb copy is limited to in-frame clones, with some not included. The sample shows 35,000 to 40,000 clones, about 85% of them seen only once. The investigators sampled blood at baseline, at cycle 4 day 1, and at cycle 7 day 1. Points on this clone: The target antigen is unknown.

This CDR3 comprises 14 residues. Looked up from germline, CDR1 is MNHEY and CDR2 is SVGAGI. V was pared by 4 bases and J by 3 bases, with 5 bases of the junction left unmatched. The chain uses TRBV6-5 and TRBJ2-7; 8 bases agree with TRBD1. The source was CD4+ or CD8+ T cells sorted from blood, collected in a trial of the OX40 agonist ivuxolimab. This receptor was taken from an adult with an advanced solid tumor such as melanoma, head and neck, liver or kidney cancer. CDR3 DNA sequence: TGTGCCAGCAGTTCGGGACAGGTGCTCTACGAGCAGTACTTC. Protein product: CASSSGQVLYEQYF.